This T cell receptor (beta chain) is from a study of shared clonotypes between healthy human individuals. Broader study findings: Blood was the sole source, and tissue repertoires probably differ. Non-shared clonotypes showed lower generation probabilities than clonotypes common to all four donors.

TCRdb keeps only in-frame clones here, not all; method: immunoSEQ multiplex PCR. The table shows some 2 million clones, with 85% to 95% occurring only once. Regarding this clone: What it recognizes is unknown. Other DNA sequences of this sample code for an identical CDR3.

None of the donors, who were healthy HIV-negative adults, had recently had acute infections or vaccinations. Trimming left V 1 base short and J 8 bases short, with 8 bases between. Germline lookup yields CDR1 MGHDK and CDR2 SYGVNS. The CDR3 is 12 residues long. The chain links TRBV25-1 to TRBJ1-2; no clear D gene. The TCR sequence derives from a man aged 18 to 30 in good health. The sequenced sample was naive CD4+ T cells sorted from blood. Subset of the sample: CD45RA+ positively selected. The CDR3: CASSESGYGYTF. The CDR3 DNA is TGTGCCAGCAGTGAATCGGGGTACGGCTACACCTTC.